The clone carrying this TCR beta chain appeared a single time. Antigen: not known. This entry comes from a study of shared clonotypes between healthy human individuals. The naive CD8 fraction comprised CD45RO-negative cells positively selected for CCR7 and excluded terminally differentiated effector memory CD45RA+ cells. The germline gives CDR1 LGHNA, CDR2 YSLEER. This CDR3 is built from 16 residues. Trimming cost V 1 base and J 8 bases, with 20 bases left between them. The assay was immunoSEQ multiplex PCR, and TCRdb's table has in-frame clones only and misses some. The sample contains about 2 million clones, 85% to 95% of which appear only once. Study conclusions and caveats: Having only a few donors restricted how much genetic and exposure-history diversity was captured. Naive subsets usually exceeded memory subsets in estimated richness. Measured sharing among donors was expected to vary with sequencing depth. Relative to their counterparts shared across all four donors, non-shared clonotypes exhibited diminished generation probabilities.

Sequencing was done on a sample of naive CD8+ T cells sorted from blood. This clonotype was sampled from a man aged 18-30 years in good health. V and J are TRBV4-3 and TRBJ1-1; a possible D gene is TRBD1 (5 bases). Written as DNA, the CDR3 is TGCGCCAGCAGCCAAGGGACCGGGACGGACCTTTTGGAAGCTTTCTTT. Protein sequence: CASSQGTGTDLLEAFF.